This paragraph covers one TCR beta chain sequence. These data originate in a study of blood T cell repertoires in COVID-19. Clones were read by immunoSEQ multiplex PCR, and TCRdb kept only the in-frame ones, dropping some. The data contain about 250,000 clones, roughly 80% of them singletons. This TCR was recovered from a woman older than 75 with active or convalescent COVID-19. Sample: peripheral blood.

CDR3 amino acids: CATASGGAGETQYF. The CDR3 DNA sequence: TGTGCCACAGCTAGCGGGGGGGCCGGGGAGACCCAGTACTTC. V is TRBV19 and J is TRBJ2-5, with 12 bases identical to TRBD2. Germline V CDR1 and CDR2: LNHDA, SQIVND (reference sequence). V trimming: 10 bases; J trimming: 5 bases; junction bases outside the gene matches: 8. The CDR3 has 14 amino acids.